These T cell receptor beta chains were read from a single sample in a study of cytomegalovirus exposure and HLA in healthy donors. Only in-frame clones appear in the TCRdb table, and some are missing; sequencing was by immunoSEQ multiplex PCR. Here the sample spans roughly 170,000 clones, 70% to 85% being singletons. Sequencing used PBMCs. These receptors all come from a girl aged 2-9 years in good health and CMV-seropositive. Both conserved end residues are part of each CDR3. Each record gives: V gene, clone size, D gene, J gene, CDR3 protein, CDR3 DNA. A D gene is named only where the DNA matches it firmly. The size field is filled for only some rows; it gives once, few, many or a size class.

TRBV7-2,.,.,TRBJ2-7,CASSLVSVGAGYEQYF,TGTGCCAGCAGCTTAGTAAGTGTTGGGGCAGGATACGAGCAGTACTTC
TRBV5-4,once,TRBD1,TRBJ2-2,CASSFYRGSGELFF,TGTGCCAGCAGCTTCTACAGGGGTTCCGGGGAGCTGTTTTTT
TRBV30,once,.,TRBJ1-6,CAWARGKASPLHF,TGTGCCTGGGCCAGAGGAAAGGCTTCACCCCTCCACTTT
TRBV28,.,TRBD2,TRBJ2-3,CASSWTSGGAHTQYF,TGTGCCAGCAGTTGGACTAGCGGGGGTGCTCATACGCAGTATTTT
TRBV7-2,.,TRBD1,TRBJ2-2,CASSNRGRGDLNTGELFF,TGTGCCAGCAGCAACAGGGGCAGGGGCGATTTGAACACCGGGGAGCTGTTTTTT
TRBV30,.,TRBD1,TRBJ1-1,CAWSNQGGTEAFF,TGTGCCTGGAGTAACCAGGGGGGCACTGAAGCTTTCTTT
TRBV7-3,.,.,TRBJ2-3,CASSLSPGIGGTDTQYF,TGTGCCAGCAGCTTAAGTCCGGGGATTGGAGGCACAGATACGCAGTATTTT
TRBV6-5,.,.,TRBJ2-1,CASSYSPPEVGSEQFF,TGTGCCAGCAGTTACTCACCTCCGGAAGTAGGGAGTGAGCAGTTCTTC
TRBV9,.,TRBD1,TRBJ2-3,CASSVGGDRGLDTQYF,TGTGCCAGCAGCGTAGGAGGGGACAGGGGATTGGATACGCAGTATTTT
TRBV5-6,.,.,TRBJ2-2,CASGSRGASTGELFF,TGTGCCAGCGGGTCCCGGGGGGCGAGCACCGGGGAGCTGTTTTTT
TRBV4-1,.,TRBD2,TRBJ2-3,CASSQDIRQGGTDTQYF,TGCGCCAGCAGCCAAGATATAAGGCAGGGAGGGACAGATACGCAGTATTTT
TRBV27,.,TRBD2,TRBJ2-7,CASSLRLAGISYEQYF,TGTGCCAGCAGTTTAAGGCTAGCGGGAATTAGCTACGAGCAGTACTTC
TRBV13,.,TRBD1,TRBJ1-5,CASSRRDRGRFQPQHF,TGTGCCAGCAGCCGTCGGGACAGGGGGCGATTTCAGCCCCAGCATTTT
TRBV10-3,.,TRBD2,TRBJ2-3,CAISESISGGTDTQYF,TGTGCCATCAGTGAGTCGATTAGCGGGGGCACAGATACGCAGTATTTT
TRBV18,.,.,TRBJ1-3,CASSPGQSSGNTIYF,TGTGCCAGCTCACCAGGACAGTCCTCTGGAAACACCATATATTTT
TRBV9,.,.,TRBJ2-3,CASSVTLSASPTGDTQYF,TGTGCCAGCAGCGTAACCCTCTCGGCTAGTCCGACGGGGGATACGCAGTATTTT
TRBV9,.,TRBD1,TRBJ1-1,CASSVDGTGGLNTEAFF,TGTGCCAGCAGCGTAGACGGGACAGGGGGCTTGAACACTGAAGCTTTCTTT
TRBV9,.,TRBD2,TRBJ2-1,CASSVGAGGVNEQFF,TGTGCCAGCAGCGTAGGAGCGGGGGGTGTCAATGAGCAGTTCTTC
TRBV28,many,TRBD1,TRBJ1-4,CASTRRGPGEKLFF,TGTGCCAGCACCCGAAGGGGGCCTGGGGAAAAACTGTTTTTT
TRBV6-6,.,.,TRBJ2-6,CASSRQVTSGANVLTF,TGTGCCAGCAGCCGACAGGTGACCTCTGGGGCCAACGTCCTGACTTTC
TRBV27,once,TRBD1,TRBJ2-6,CAYRDRGPPRWTGANVLTF,TGTGCCTACAGGGACAGGGGACCTCCCAGGTGGACTGGGGCCAACGTCCTGACTTTC
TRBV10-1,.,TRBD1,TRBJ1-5,CASKTGGSSNQPQHF,TGCGCCAGCAAGACAGGGGGCTCAAGCAATCAGCCCCAGCATTTT
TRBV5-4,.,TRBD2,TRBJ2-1,CASSRDYLLYNEQFF,TGTGCCAGCAGCCGGGACTACCTGCTCTACAATGAGCAGTTCTTC
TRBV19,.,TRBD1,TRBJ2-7,CASSIAAGQGSEQYF,TGTGCCAGTAGTATAGCGGCCGGACAGGGGAGCGAGCAGTACTTC
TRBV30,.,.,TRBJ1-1,CAWSDLAGMAFF,TGTGCCTGGAGTGACTTGGCAGGGATGGCTTTCTTT
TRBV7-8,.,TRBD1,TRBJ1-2,CASSLTQGPNGRGYTF,TGTGCCAGCAGCTTAACACAGGGGCCTAATGGGAGGGGCTACACCTTC
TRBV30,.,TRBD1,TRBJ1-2,CAWSVQGAHGYTF,TGTGCCTGGAGTGTACAGGGGGCCCATGGCTACACCTTC
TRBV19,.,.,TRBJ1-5,CASSIVGGNQPQHF,TGTGCCAGTAGTATAGTGGGAGGCAATCAGCCCCAGCATTTT
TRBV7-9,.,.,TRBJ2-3,CASSLGGSGRDTQYF,TGTGCCAGCAGCTTAGGTGGTTCCGGGAGAGATACGCAGTATTTT
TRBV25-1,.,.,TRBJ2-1,CASEKRNEQFF,TGTGCCAGCGAAAAGAGGAATGAGCAGTTCTTC
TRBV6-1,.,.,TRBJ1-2,CASSDPGNYGYTF,TGTGCCAGCAGTGACCCGGGTAACTATGGCTACACCTTC
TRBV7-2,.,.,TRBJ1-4,CASSPDSLMKKLFF,TGTGCCAGCAGCCCGGACAGTCTAATGAAAAAGCTGTTTTTT
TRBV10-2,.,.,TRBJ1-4,CASRETGLQLFF,TGCGCCAGCCGGGAAACAGGGTTGCAACTGTTTTTT
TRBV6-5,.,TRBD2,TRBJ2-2,CASSLLAGGSGELFF,TGTGCCAGCAGCCTCCTAGCGGGGGGGTCCGGGGAGCTGTTTTTT
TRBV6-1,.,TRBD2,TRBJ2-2,CASSPGLAGVGELFF,TGTGCCAGCAGTCCGGGACTAGCGGGAGTAGGGGAGCTGTTTTTT
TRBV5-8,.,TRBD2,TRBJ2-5,CASSLELAGETQYF,TGTGCCAGCAGCCTGGAACTAGCGGGGGAGACCCAGTACTTC
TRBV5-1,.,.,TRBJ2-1,CASSFRDGGNEQFF,TGCGCCAGCAGCTTCCGGGACGGGGGCAATGAGCAGTTCTTC
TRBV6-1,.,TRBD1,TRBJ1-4,CASRPGQGAEKLFF,TGTGCCAGCAGGCCGGGACAGGGTGCTGAAAAACTGTTTTTT
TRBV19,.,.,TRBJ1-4,CASRQQKNEKLFF,TGTGCCAGTAGGCAACAGAAGAATGAAAAACTGTTTTTT
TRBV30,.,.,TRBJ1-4,CAWSSEEGWEKLFF,TGTGCCTGGAGTAGTGAGGAAGGATGGGAAAAACTGTTTTTT
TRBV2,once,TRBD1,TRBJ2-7,CASSAGIGQGVSYEQYF,TGTGCCAGCAGTGCAGGGATCGGACAGGGTGTATCCTACGAGCAGTACTTC
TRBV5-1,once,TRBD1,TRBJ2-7,CASSPNTGGNYEQYF,TGCGCCAGCAGCCCAAACACAGGGGGCAACTACGAGCAGTACTTC
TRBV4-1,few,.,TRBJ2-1,CASSPRGNGNEQFF,TGCGCCAGCAGCCCACGGGGGAATGGAAATGAGCAGTTCTTC
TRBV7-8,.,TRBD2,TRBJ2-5,CATLPGLAGKKQETQYF,TGTGCCACGCTTCCGGGACTAGCGGGGAAGAAGCAAGAGACCCAGTACTTC
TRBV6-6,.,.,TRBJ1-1,CASLRQVQGGTEAFF,TGTGCCAGCCTGCGGCAGGTTCAAGGGGGCACTGAAGCTTTCTTT
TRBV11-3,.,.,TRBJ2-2,CASSLDPRGGGELFF,TGTGCCAGCAGCTTAGATCCCAGGGGTGGCGGGGAGCTGTTTTTT
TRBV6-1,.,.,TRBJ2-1,CASSISGVRKQFF,TGTGCCAGCTCAATCTCAGGGGTCAGAAAGCAGTTCTTC
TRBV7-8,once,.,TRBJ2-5,CASSLEGRGPQETQYF,TGTGCCAGCAGCTTAGAGGGTAGGGGCCCCCAAGAGACCCAGTACTTC
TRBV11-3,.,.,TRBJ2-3,CASSLASADTQYF,TGTGCCAGCAGCTTGGCTAGCGCAGATACGCAGTATTTT
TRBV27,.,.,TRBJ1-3,CASSPRRQDTGPGNTIYF,TGTGCCAGCAGTCCCAGGAGGCAAGACACCGGTCCGGGAAACACCATATATTTT
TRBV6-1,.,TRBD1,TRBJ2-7,CASSEGTGPCLIHF,TGTGCCAGCAGTGAAGGGACAGGGCCATGCCTGATACACTTC
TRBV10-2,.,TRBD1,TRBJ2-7,CATRPTGYEQYF,TGCGCCACCCGCCCGACAGGGTACGAGCAGTACTTC
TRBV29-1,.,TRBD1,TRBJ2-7,CSGGQGYEQYF,TGCAGCGGGGGACAGGGTTACGAGCAGTACTTC
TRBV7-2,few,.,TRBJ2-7,CASSYRSSSYEQYF,TGTGCCAGCAGCTACAGGTCTAGCTCCTACGAGCAGTACTTC